The rows below give T cell receptor beta chains drawn from one sample of a study of cytomegalovirus exposure and HLA in healthy donors. Profiling relied on immunoSEQ multiplex PCR, and the TCRdb table lists in-frame clones only, not all of them. The data hold around 150,000 clones, with 60% to 80% observed a single time. The sample consisted of PBMCs. The receptors stem from a woman aged 25 to 39 in good health and CMV-seronegative. The CDR3 runs from the conserved cysteine through the conserved F or W. A D gene is named only where the DNA matches it firmly. Clone size, where shown, is once, few, many, or a class for clones that have expanded.

V gene	D gene	clone size	J gene	CDR3 DNA	CDR3 protein
TRBV5-1	TRBD2	-	TRBJ2-1	TGCGCCAGCCGGGAGGGTTGGGGGGGCAATGAGCAGTTCTTC	CASREGWGGNEQFF
TRBV5-1	TRBD2	-	TRBJ2-3	TGCGCCAGCAGCTCCGGACTAGCGGGGGGGATTAGCACAGATACGCAGTATTTT	CASSSGLAGGISTDTQYF
TRBV7-3	-	-	TRBJ1-1	TGTGCCAGCAGCTTAATTGTATTGAGAGCTTTCTTT	CASSLIVLRAFF
TRBV7-2	TRBD2	once	TRBJ2-7	TGTGCCAGCAGCTTAACTAGCGGCTACGAGCAGTACTTC	CASSLTSGYEQYF
TRBV9	TRBD1	-	TRBJ2-3	TGTGCCAGCGGTACAGGGGACCCAACAGATACGCAGTATTTT	CASGTGDPTDTQYF
TRBV11-3	TRBD2	-	TRBJ2-1	TGTGCCAGCAGCTTGGGGGGGGGTTTCAATGAGCAGTTCTTC	CASSLGGGFNEQFF
TRBV5-5	-	once	TRBJ1-4	TGTGCCAGCAGCTTGGGGCACGAATCAACTAATGAAAAACTGTTTTTT	CASSLGHESTNEKLFF
TRBV29-1	TRBD2	-	TRBJ2-1	TGCAGCGTTATAGCGGGGGTCATCAATGAGCAGTTCTTC	CSVIAGVINEQFF
TRBV7-2	-	-	TRBJ1-4	TGTGCCAGCAGCTTAGACGGCCTAGCTAATGAAAAACTGTTTTTT	CASSLDGLANEKLFF
TRBV4-3	TRBD1	-	TRBJ2-7	TGCGCCAGCAGCCATGGGACAGGGACCTACGAGCAGTACTTC	CASSHGTGTYEQYF
TRBV5-6	-	-	TRBJ2-7	TGTGCCAGTTCCGGGACAAGTCCTTACGAGCAGTACTTC	CASSGTSPYEQYF
TRBV4-2	-	-	TRBJ2-1	TGTGCCAGCAGCCAAGATGTAGGGGCCCCTTACAATGAGCAGTTCTTC	CASSQDVGAPYNEQFF
TRBV7-8	TRBD2	-	TRBJ2-3	TGTGCCAGCAGCTTAGCCCACCGCCAGACTAGCGGGGGGGGAGATACGCAGTATTTT	CASSLAHRQTSGGGDTQYF
TRBV2	TRBD1	once	TRBJ2-7	TGTGCCACCTTGGACAGGGCGAGGGGGTACGAGCAGTACTTC	CATLDRARGYEQYF
TRBV4-1	-	-	TRBJ1-4	TGCGCCAGCAGCCGATTTCTGGAGTCAACTAATGAAAAACTGTTTTTT	CASSRFLESTNEKLFF
TRBV10-3	-	-	TRBJ1-2	TGTGCCATCAGTGAGTCCGGCGACAGGCAACAAAACTATGGCTACACCTTC	CAISESGDRQQNYGYTF
TRBV5-1	-	-	TRBJ2-5	TGCGCCAGCAGCAAAGGTCCGGAGCGCCAAGAGACCCAGTACTTC	CASSKGPERQETQYF
TRBV14	-	-	TRBJ2-7	TGTGCCAGCAGCCCCAGAGGCGGCGGACAGAATGTTGGATGGCAGCACGAGCAGTACTTC	CASSPRGGGQNVGWQHEQYF
TRBV5-4	-	-	TRBJ1-6	TGTGCCAGCAGCTTCGCCCTGCGCGATTCACCCCTCCACTTT	CASSFALRDSPLHF
TRBV5-1	-	-	TRBJ1-1	TGCGCCAGCAGCTTGGTACGGGGTGGGGGCGCGGACACTGAAGCTTTCTTT	CASSLVRGGGADTEAFF
TRBV5-6	-	-	TRBJ1-2	TGTGCCAGCAGCTTGATGACGGAGTATGGCTACACCTTC	CASSLMTEYGYTF
TRBV29-1	-	-	TRBJ2-5	TGCAGCGTTGAAGAACTAGGAGGGCAAGAGACCCAGTACTTC	CSVEELGGQETQYF
TRBV7-9	TRBD1	-	TRBJ1-1	TGTGCCAGCAGCGAAAGGGCAGGGGGCTTTAACACTGAAGCTTTCTTT	CASSERAGGFNTEAFF
TRBV4-2	TRBD1	-	TRBJ2-7	TGTGCCAGCAGCCAAGGGGACAGAGTTATGCAGTACTTC	CASSQGDRVMQYF
TRBV11-2	TRBD2	-	TRBJ2-2	TGTGCCAGCAGCCGTACTACGGGGGGGCCCAACACCGGGGAGCTGTTTTTT	CASSRTTGGPNTGELFF
TRBV10-3	-	-	TRBJ1-5	TGTGCCATCAGTGCAGGGATCGATCAGCCCCAGCATTTT	CAISAGIDQPQHF
TRBV7-9	-	-	TRBJ2-6	TGTGCCAGCAGCTTAAGTCGGGGGTTATCTGGGGCCAACGTCCTGACTTTC	CASSLSRGLSGANVLTF
TRBV5-1	TRBD2	-	TRBJ2-3	TGCGCCAGCAGTGGCGGGGGGGCCGCAGATACGCAGTATTTT	CASSGGGAADTQYF
TRBV2	TRBD1	-	TRBJ1-2	TGTGCCAGCAGCCCGGGACAGACTAATACGAGGTTAAGGACCTTC	CASSPGQTNTRLRTF
TRBV2	-	once	TRBJ2-7	TGTGCCAGCAGTGAAGAACAGGTAACCTACGAGCAGTACTTC	CASSEEQVTYEQYF
TRBV7-9	TRBD1	once	TRBJ1-5	TGTGCCAGCAGCGATCAGACAGGGGCGACTGGCCAGCCCCAGCATTTT	CASSDQTGATGQPQHF
TRBV2	-	-	TRBJ1-5	TGTGCCAGCAGTGAAGCTCGGGGGGGGTATCAGCCCCAGCATTTT	CASSEARGGYQPQHF
TRBV6-6	TRBD1	-	TRBJ1-2	TGTGCCAGCATACCGGGACAGGGCGGCTATGGCTACACCTTC	CASIPGQGGYGYTF
TRBV7-7	-	once	TRBJ2-2	TGTGCCAGCAGCTCGTCCCGGACCGGGGAGCTGTTTTTT	CASSSSRTGELFF
TRBV6-1	-	-	TRBJ2-7	TGTGCCAGCACGAGGCCTGGGAGAACAGCCTACGAGCAGTACTTC	CASTRPGRTAYEQYF
TRBV4-1	TRBD1	once	TRBJ2-7	TGCGCCAGCAGCCAAGAGGAAGGACAGGGGGCCTACGAGCAGTACTTC	CASSQEEGQGAYEQYF
TRBV19	TRBD2	few	TRBJ2-1	TGTGCCAGTAGTATACACGGGGGGGCCAATGAGCAGTTCTTC	CASSIHGGANEQFF
TRBV2	-	-	TRBJ2-5	TGTGCCAGCAGTGAAGAGTCGGTCCAGGGGATGCAAGAGACCCAGTACTTC	CASSEESVQGMQETQYF
TRBV14	TRBD1	-	TRBJ2-2	TGTGCCAGCAGCCACAGGACAGGGCGCGGGGAGCTGTTTTTT	CASSHRTGRGELFF
TRBV19	TRBD1	-	TRBJ1-1	TGTGCCACCAGAGCAGGACAGGGGCGAATGAACACTGAAGCTTTCTTT	CATRAGQGRMNTEAFF
TRBV5-4	TRBD1	-	TRBJ2-2	TGTGCCAGCAGCACAGGGGGCCCTCTTAGGTCGAACACCGGGGAGCTGTTTTTT	CASSTGGPLRSNTGELFF
TRBV5-1	-	-	TRBJ1-1	TGCGCCAGCAGGGGGACATCCACTGAAGCTTTCTTT	CASRGTSTEAFF
TRBV4-2	TRBD1	-	TRBJ1-1	TGTGCCAGCAGCCGGACAGGGGGCACTGAAGCTTTCTTT	CASSRTGGTEAFF
TRBV19	-	-	TRBJ1-3	TGTGCCAGTAGTCCGTCGACTCCGGCGAACACCATATATTTT	CASSPSTPANTIYF
TRBV7-6	-	-	TRBJ1-3	TGTGCCAGCAGCTTAGGGTCAGGGCAATCTGGAAACACCATATATTTT	CASSLGSGQSGNTIYF
TRBV5-6	-	-	TRBJ1-6	TGTGCCAGCAGCTTAGTCACAGGGTGGAATTCACCCCTCCACTTT	CASSLVTGWNSPLHF
TRBV10-3	TRBD1	-	TRBJ1-5	TGTGCCACGGGTGGACAGGGTACAGGTCAGCCCCAGCATTTT	CATGGQGTGQPQHF
TRBV25-1	-	-	TRBJ1-2	TGTGCCAGCACTAGGGGAAGTAACTCTGATGGCTACACCTTC	CASTRGSNSDGYTF
TRBV9	-	-	TRBJ1-2	TGTGCCAGCAGCGTAGCTGTGGGGGGAGGTGGCTACACCTTC	CASSVAVGGGGYTF
TRBV27	TRBD1	few	TRBJ2-7	TGTGCCAGCAGTTTAGTTACGGTCCGAGACAGGGGGCATGAGCAGTACTTC	CASSLVTVRDRGHEQYF
TRBV30	-	-	TRBJ1-3	TGTGCCTGGAGTGTAAAGGGAGCCGGAAACACCATATATTTT	CAWSVKGAGNTIYF
TRBV7-9	TRBD1	once	TRBJ2-7	TGTGCCAGCAGCTTATTTATGGGACAGAGCTCCTACGAGCAGTACTTC	CASSLFMGQSSYEQYF